At least ten counts were recorded for the clone carrying this T cell receptor beta chain. Antigen unknown. The data belong to a study of T-cell reconstitution after alpha-beta-depleted transplantation in children. The study's findings and limits: Newly generated T cells supplied most T-cell counts and diversity one year post-transplant. TCRbeta diversity was high at day 60 in some patients (a result of surviving recipient T cells and thymic progenitors). Several hundred expanded graft clones reportedly gave rise to the alpha-beta T cells present about two months after transplant.

Trimming removed 2 bases at V and 0 bases at J, with 7 bases between. CDR3 length: 14 amino acids. CDR1 is MGHDK and CDR2 is SYGVNS in the germline V gene. For TCRbeta, the library was prepared with unique molecular identifiers. TCRdb passed the PCR reads through MiXCR, listing each CDR3 protein once. In the table there are around 700,000 distinct CDR3 sequences, 10% to 15% of which are singletons. Sequences were derived from PBMCs, sampled before TCRalphabeta/CD19-depleted stem cell transplant. This chain joins TRBV25-1 and TRBJ1-1; no clear D gene. This TCR was recovered from a girl aged 2 to 10 with congenital amegakaryocytic thrombocytopenia, due to receive a stem cell transplant. The DNA of the CDR3 is TGTGCCAGCAGTGAAGGGCGGATGAACACTGAAGCTTTCTTT. It encodes CASSEGRMNTEAFF.